The 15 T cell receptor beta chains given below trace back to one sample, sequenced in a study of identical twins. TCRdb called the 5' RACE reads again in MiXCR, with one record for every CDR3 protein. The sample yields about 1.7 million distinct CDR3 sequences, about 30% seen once. The source material was cord blood. Receptors originate from a newborn girl in good health.

This clonotype was observed a handful of times. This chain uses TRBV30 with TRBJ2-3, with D tentatively TRBD2 (6 bases). Germline CDR1 and CDR2: GTSNPN and SVGIG (reference sequence). This CDR3 has 13 amino acids. Trimming pared 4 bases from V and 4 bases from J, leaving 12 bases between. The CDR3 here is CAWTRRGADTQYF. The CDR3 DNA follows: TGTGCCTGGACGAGGAGGGGCGCAGATACGCAGTATTTT.

The J gene is TRBJ1-4, the V gene TRBV20-1, with D unresolved. Trimming left V 3 bases short and J 7 bases short, with 15 bases between. This CDR3 has 14 residues. The V gene's germline CDR1 is DFQATT and CDR2 SNEGSKA (reference sequence). CDR3 amino acids: CSASYGRVGEKLFF. The CDR3 DNA reads TGCAGTGCTAGTTACGGTAGGGTTGGTGAAAAACTGTTTTTT.

This clonotype appeared a few times. This rearrangement joins TRBV28 to TRBJ2-7, with TRBD1 identical over 8 bases. V lost 4 bases to trimming and J lost 1 base; unmatched junction nucleotides: 9. Germline V gene sequence: CDR1 MDHEN, CDR2 SYDVKM. This CDR3 has 16 residues. The CDR3 region is CASSSGWGTGSYEQYF. In nucleotides, the CDR3 is TGTGCCAGCAGTTCCGGGTGGGGGACAGGTTCCTACGAGCAGTACTTC.

In this sample, this clonotype turned up many times. The rearrangement joins TRBV29-1 to TRBJ2-3; D is unresolved. The CDR3 totals 11 residues. From germline, CDR1 is SQVTM and CDR2 ANQGSEA. V gave up 2 bases and J gave up 4 bases, with 4 bases separating them. CDR3 region: CSVELADTQYF. The CDR3 nucleotides read TGCAGCGTTGAACTCGCAGATACGCAGTATTTT.

This clonotype has only a few counts. The chain employs TRBV7-2 and TRBJ2-3; D remains ambiguous. Per the germline V gene, CDR1 is SGHTA and CDR2 is FQGNSA. This CDR3 is 14 amino acids long. The V end was cut by 2 bases, the J end by 2 bases, with 8 bases between. The DNA of the CDR3 is TGTGCCAGCAGCTTACAGGCCCCCACAGATACGCAGTATTTT. Its protein is CASSLQAPTDTQYF. The variable domain in full, with the rest retrieved from reference TRBV7-2 and TRBJ2-3, is GAGVSQSPSNKVTEKGKDVELRCDPISGHTALYWYRQSLGQGLEFLIYFQGNSAPDKSGLPSDRFSAERTGGSVSTLTIQRTQQEDSAVYLCASSLQAPTDTQYFGPGTRLTVL.

The table lists this clonotype with a few counts. The rearrangement joins TRBV15 to TRBJ2-2; D is perhaps TRBD1 (6 bases). The V gene's germline CDR1 is LNHNV and CDR2 YYDKDF (reference sequence). The CDR3 totals 17 residues. Trimming took 3 bases from V and 2 from J, leaving 16 bases between them. The CDR3 region is CATSSPNTGTNTGELFF. The CDR3 DNA reads as TGTGCCACCAGCAGTCCGAATACCGGGACAAACACCGGGGAGCTGTTTTTT.

V is TRBV15 and J is TRBJ2-4; D is undetermined. Germline lookup yields CDR1 LNHNV and CDR2 YYDKDF (reference sequence). This CDR3 has 17 residues. Trimming took 3 bases from V and 0 from J, leaving 15 bases between them. The chain's CDR3 is CATSRPPALVAKNIQYF. The CDR3 DNA is TGTGCCACCAGCAGGCCCCCGGCTTTAGTAGCCAAAAACATTCAGTACTTC.

This clonotype showed up just a few times. The rearrangement uses TRBV5-6 and TRBJ2-5; 8 bases map to TRBD2. Germline loops: CDR1 SGHDT, CDR2 YYEEEE. The CDR3 has 16 residues. Trimming cost V 2 bases and J 4 bases; bases outside gene matches: 10. The CDR3 here is CASSFQFSGVGETQYF. CDR3 DNA sequence: TGTGCCAGCAGCTTCCAGTTTAGCGGGGTCGGAGAGACCCAGTACTTC.

V and J are TRBV27 and TRBJ2-7; possibly TRBD2 for D (5 bases). The CDR3 extends over 15 amino acids. The V end was cut by 3 bases, the J end by 7 bases, with 19 bases between. CDR1 and CDR2 from the germline V gene are MNHEY and SMNVEV (reference sequence). The CDR3 DNA is TGTGCCAGCAGTTTGGGTAGCGAGGGTCGGGGTGAGCAGTACTTC. This codes for CASSLGSEGRGEQYF.

This clonotype has only a few counts. The chain couples TRBV20-1 to TRBJ2-7; possibly TRBD1 for D (6 bases). The CDR3 length is 14 residues. V lost 3 bases, J lost 0 bases, and 12 bases lay in between. The germline gives CDR1 DFQATT, CDR2 SNEGSKA (reference sequence). The chain's CDR3 is CSARAQGPSYEQYF. CDR3 DNA sequence: TGCAGTGCTAGGGCACAGGGCCCCTCCTACGAGCAGTACTTC.

This clonotype has only a few counts. The rearrangement links TRBV5-1 to TRBJ2-6, with TRBD2 identical over 12 bases. Unmatched junction bases numbered 5, after V lost 1 base and J lost 0 bases. Germline V lookup: CDR1 SGHRS, CDR2 YFSETQ. CDR3 length equals 19 residues. The CDR3 is CASSLWTSGEISGANVLTF. The CDR3 bases are TGCGCCAGCAGCTTGTGGACTAGCGGGGAAATCTCTGGGGCCAACGTCCTGACTTTC.

The chain links TRBV6-6 to TRBJ1-5; no definite D call. The CDR3 has 14 residues. Trimming shortened V by 6 bases and J by 0 bases, and 9 bases separated the two germline ends. From germline, CDR1 is MNHNY and CDR2 SVGAGI (reference sequence). CDR3 nucleotide sequence: TGTGCCAGCAGGGCAGCGTATAGCAATCAGCCCCAGCATTTT. Translation gives CASRAAYSNQPQHF.

This clonotype was observed a few times. The chain employs TRBV5-1 and TRBJ2-1; 10 bases align to TRBD2. The CDR3 has 16 amino acids. V lost 1 base to trimming and J lost 4 bases; unmatched junction nucleotides: 5. CDR1 SGHRS and CDR2 YFSETQ come from the germline V gene. CDR3 bases: TGCGCCAGCAGCTTGTTCGCTAGCGGGGGATACAATGAGCAGTTCTTC. It codes for CASSLFASGGYNEQFF.

This clonotype was seen a few times. V and J are TRBV7-2 and TRBJ2-3, with 8 bases identical to TRBD2. CDR3 length equals 17 residues. Germline V gene data show CDR1 as SGHTA and CDR2 as FQGNSA. V shed 1 base and J 4 bases; nucleotides not matched to a gene: 10. The CDR3 DNA reads TGTGCCAGCAGCTTAGTTGGGAGCGGGAGTGTCGCAGATACGCAGTATTTT. It specifies CASSLVGSGSVADTQYF.

V usage is TRBV15 and J usage is TRBJ2-4, with D uncertain. The J call may be mistaken, given a closer DNA end match to TRBJ2-7. The V gene's germline CDR1 is LNHNV and CDR2 YYDKDF (reference sequence). CDR3 length: 14 residues. The CDR3 here is CATSRVGNPYEQYF. The CDR3 bases are TGTGCCACCAGCAGAGTGGGAAATCCCTACGAGCAGTACTTC.